This entry is about one T cell receptor (beta chain). Its antigen is not identified. The data belong to a study of OX40 agonist ivuxolimab in advanced cancers. Study-wide background: Patients were infused with ivuxolimab every 2 weeks at 0.01 to 10 mg/kg.

TCRdb keeps only in-frame clones here, not all; method: immunoSEQ multiplex PCR. The sample lists under 100,000 clones, around 83% seen once, with less than 2.5% in the top ten. Study-wide findings and caveats: Among the lowest peripheral clonal expansion occurred in 0.1-3.0 mg/kg partial responders. Mean expanded clone counts were higher in CD8+ than CD4+ T cells.

The CDR3 extends over 13 amino acids. V lost 4 bases to trimming and J lost 7 bases; unmatched junction nucleotides: 4. Germline CDR1 reads MDHEN; CDR2 reads SYDVKM. This TCR was sampled from an adult with an advanced solid tumor such as melanoma, head and neck, liver or kidney cancer. The V gene is TRBV28, the J gene TRBJ2-3; 8 bases are shared with TRBD2. The sample consisted of CD4+ or CD8+ T cells sorted from blood, taken in a trial of the OX40 agonist ivuxolimab. CDR3 amino acids: CASSSGGLNTQYF. In DNA, the CDR3 is TGTGCCAGCAGTTCGGGGGGGCTCAATACGCAGTATTTT.